Below, 20 T cell receptor beta chains from the same sample are listed, as sequenced in a study of CD8+CD57+ T cells in acquired aplastic anemia. Profiling of TCR beta VDJ combinations and CDR3 sequences used genomic DNA as template. TCRdb called the reads again in MiXCR, with one record for every CDR3 protein. The sample carries 170,000 or so distinct CDR3 sequences, 40% to 60% recorded once. Those patients picked for sequencing had displayed CD8+CD57+ cell expansion on flow cytometry. The sequencing input was sorted CD4+, CD8+, or CD8+CD57+ T cells (not recorded which) from PBMCs. The receptors shown here come from a human donor with aplastic anemia.

The sample holds many counts of this clonotype. Mismatch with germline at one junction end may stem from a read error. V and J are TRBV19 and TRBJ2-1; D might be TRBD2 (7 bases). The CDR3 loop spans 12 amino acids. Germline CDR1 is LNHDA and CDR2 is SQIVND (reference sequence). The CDR3 region is CATKWGGGPPIF. The DNA for the CDR3 is TGTGCCACCAAATGGGGGGGGGGCCCTCCGATTTTC.

The J gene is TRBJ2-1, the V gene TRBV6-1; tentatively, D is TRBD1 or TRBD2 (7 bases each). Germline CDR1 and CDR2: MNHNS and SASEGT. The CDR3 loop spans 16 amino acids. Between the trimmed V and J ends, which lost 5 bases and 2 bases, there was a span of 16 bases. The CDR3 is CASSPGGGPTYNEQFF. The CDR3 DNA is TGTGCCAGCAGTCCAGGGGGGGGGCCCACCTACAATGAGCAGTTCTTC.

The rearrangement links TRBV7-9 to TRBJ2-7; TRBD2 matches at 9 bases. This CDR3 has 14 amino acids. CDR1 SEHNR and CDR2 FQNEAQ come from the germline V gene (reference sequence). Trimming took 2 bases from V and 5 from J; bases not matched to a gene: 4. The CDR3 sequence is CASSLTGLADEQYF. As DNA, the CDR3 is TGTGCCAGCAGCTTAACGGGACTAGCCGACGAGCAGTACTTC.

About this clonotype itself: A much larger clone sits a single nucleotide away, making a read error possible. The chain carries TRBV13 and TRBJ2-2; no clear D gene. CDR3 length: 15 amino acids. CDR1 and CDR2 from the germline V gene are PRHDT and FYEKMQ (reference sequence). The CDR3 bases are TGTGCCAGCAGCCACGCTTGGGCGAACGCCGGGGAGCTGTTTTTT. Translation gives CASSHAWANAGELFF. The full variable domain, completed using reference TRBV13 and TRBJ2-2, is AAGVIQSPRHLIKEKRETATLKCYPIPRHDTVYWYQQGPGQDPQFLISFYEKMQSDKGSIPDRFSAQQFSDYHSELNMSSLELGDSALYFCASSHAWANAGELFFGEGSRLTVL.

This clonotype was counted a few times. A single base separates this from a much larger clone, so it may be a read error. This chain joins TRBV19 and TRBJ1-1; D is undetermined. CDR1 and CDR2 (germline): LNHDA, SQIVND (reference sequence). This CDR3 comprises 15 residues. In DNA form, the CDR3 reads TGTGCCAGTAGTATCAGTTGGGTCCTCCACACTGACGCTTTCTTT. Its protein is CASSISWVLHTDAFF.

This rearrangement joins TRBV19 to TRBJ2-2, with a possible D match to TRBD1 (5 bases). V was clipped by 3 bases and J by 0 bases, with 17 bases between them. This CDR3 is 18 amino acids long. Germline lookup yields CDR1 LNHDA and CDR2 SQIVND (reference sequence). Here the CDR3 DNA reads TGTGCCAGTAGTATGGGTCCCCAGGGCTGTGCGAACACCGGGGAGCTGTTTTTT. As protein: CASSMGPQGCANTGELFF.

This clonotype occurred many times. J is TRBJ2-1 and V is TRBV24-1, with TRBD1 matching over 9 bases. With 3 bases clipped from V and 4 bases from J, the junction kept 6 bases outside the gene matches. In germline, CDR1 is KGHDR, CDR2 SFDVKD. The CDR3 contains 16 residues. The CDR3 DNA sequence: TGTGCCACCAGTGATCCTGGGACAGGGAGTTACAATGAGCAGTTCTTC. It codes for CATSDPGTGSYNEQFF.

Worth noting for this clonotype: A read error may be the cause here, since a much bigger clone is one base away. The chain combines TRBV7-9 with TRBJ2-7; no clear D. Trimming left V 5 bases short and J 8 bases short, with 13 bases between. The CDR3 consists of 12 residues. Per the germline V gene, CDR1 is SEHNR and CDR2 is FQNEAQ (reference sequence). In DNA, the CDR3 is TGTGCCAGCAGCCCGCGCGAGTACAAGCAGTACTTC. It codes for CASSPREYKQYF.

This clonotype was recorded many times. The chain has TRBV9 and TRBJ1-2; the match to TRBD1 covers 9 bases. J was trimmed by 7 bases and V by 1 base; bases with no gene match: 8. The germline V gene encodes CDR1 SGDLS and CDR2 YYNGEE. The CDR3 is 15 residues long. The CDR3 here is CASSVMGQGESGYTF. Written as DNA, the CDR3 is TGTGCCAGCAGCGTAATGGGACAGGGAGAGAGTGGCTACACCTTC.

This chain links TRBV7-9 with TRBJ1-1; D remains ambiguous. Trimming took 4 bases from V and 5 from J, leaving 11 bases between them. Germline CDR1 is SEHNR and CDR2 is FQNEAQ (reference sequence). The CDR3 is 13 amino acids. The CDR3 nucleotides are TGTGCCAGCAGCTCATTGACGGGGACTGAAGCTTTCTTT. Translated: CASSSLTGTEAFF. Looking up the rest from reference TRBV7-9 and TRBJ1-1 gives the full variable domain: DTGVSQNPRHKITKRGQNVTFRCDPISEHNRLYWYRQTLGQGPEFLTYFQNEAQLEKSRLLSDRFSAERPKGSFSTLEIQRTEQGDSAMYLCASSSLTGTEAFFGQGTRLTVV.

This clonotype was seen just once. The chain has TRBV9 and TRBJ2-2; D is unclear. The germline V gene has CDR1 SGDLS and CDR2 YYNGEE. V was cut by 4 bases and J by 6 bases, with 13 bases left in between. CDR3 length: 14 amino acids. The CDR3 sequence is CASSQDTTAGELFF. The CDR3 DNA reads TGTGCCAGCAGCCAAGATACAACGGCCGGGGAGCTGTTTTTT.

The chain couples TRBV10-3 to TRBJ2-3; possibly TRBD1 or TRBD2 for D (5 bases each). The germline V gene encodes CDR1 ENHRY and CDR2 SYGVKD. Trimming stripped 3 bases from V and 5 bases from J, with 12 bases between. This CDR3 contains 14 residues. The CDR3, as DNA: TGTGCCATCAGTGAAGGGGAAACTAGAGATACGCAGTATTTT. Translating gives CAISEGETRDTQYF.

A few counts support this clonotype. This chain links TRBV2 with TRBJ1-1; TRBD1 might be the D (6 bases). This CDR3 has 12 residues. The V end was cut by 4 bases, the J end by 6 bases, with 9 bases between. Germline CDR1 reads SNHLY; CDR2 reads FYNNEI. CDR3 amino acids: CASSVRGAEAFF. The CDR3 DNA sequence: TGTGCCAGCAGTGTCAGGGGCGCTGAAGCTTTCTTT.

A few counts support this clonotype. The V gene is TRBV24-1, the J gene TRBJ1-4; no clear D gene. CDR1 KGHDR and CDR2 SFDVKD come from the germline V gene. Trimming shortened V by 7 bases and J by 3 bases, and 8 bases separated the two germline ends. The CDR3 loop spans 13 amino acids. CDR3 protein: CATSRVSNEKLFF. DNA of the CDR3: TGTGCCACCAGCCGGGTCTCTAATGAAAAACTGTTTTTT.

This clonotype was recorded a few times. The J gene is TRBJ2-1, the V gene TRBV2; D is uncertain. This CDR3 is 13 amino acids long. Germline V gene sequence: CDR1 SNHLY, CDR2 FYNNEI. V lost 4 bases, J lost 3 bases, and 7 bases lay in between. The CDR3 sequence: CASSGVFYNEQFF. The CDR3 nucleotides are TGTGCCAGCAGTGGTGTCTTCTACAATGAGCAGTTCTTC.

This clonotype has ten or more counts. This chain connects TRBV2 to TRBJ1-5; no definite D call. Trimming took off 7 bases at V and 1 base at J, with 17 bases between the two ends. The CDR3 consists of 16 residues. Germline CDR1 is SNHLY and CDR2 is FYNNEI. The CDR3 region is CASKVGPPGSNQPQHF. As DNA, the CDR3 is TGTGCCAGCAAGGTGGGCCCCCCGGGGAGCAATCAGCCCCAGCATTTT.

This sequence joins TRBV7-8 and TRBJ1-5, with D uncertain. Germline CDR1 is SGHVS and CDR2 is FQNEAQ. This CDR3 spans 13 amino acids. Trimming left V 5 bases short and J 5 bases short, with 10 bases between. This CDR3 reads CASSKNLDQPQHF. In DNA form, the CDR3 reads TGTGCCAGCAGCAAGAACTTAGATCAGCCCCAGCATTTT.

This clonotype has at least ten counts. The CDR3 region has the DNA TGTGCCATTGCGACTAGCGGGGCAGATACGCAGTATTTT. It yields the protein CAIATSGADTQYF. The chain has TRBV2 and TRBJ2-3; 11 nucleotides match TRBD2. CDR3 length: 13 residues. Germline V gene lookup returns CDR1 SNHLY and CDR2 FYNNEI. The V and J ends lost 10 bases and 4 bases, in that order; junction bases with no gene match: 4. Together with reference TRBV2 and TRBJ2-3, the CDR3 gives the full variable domain: EPEVTQTPSHQVTQMGQEVILRCVPISNHLYFYWYRQILGQKVEFLVSFYNNEISEKSEIFDDQFSVERPDGSNFTLKIRSTKLEDSAMYFCAIATSGADTQYFGPGTRLTVL.

The chain uses TRBV29-1 and TRBJ2-7; perhaps TRBD2 as D (5 bases). This CDR3 comprises 14 residues. Trimming shortened V by 3 bases and J by 5 bases, and 17 bases separated the two germline ends. In germline, CDR1 is SQVTM, CDR2 ANQGSEA. The CDR3 bases are TGCAGCGTTGAGGTCTTAGGGAGTAGACACGAGCAGTACTTC. Translation: CSVEVLGSRHEQYF.

This clonotype was detected ten times or more. The CDR3 sequence is CASMGLARPRGQFF. In nucleotides, the CDR3 is TGTGCCAGCATGGGTCTAGCGCGACCCCGGGGGCAGTTCTTC. The V and J genes are TRBV12-3 or TRBV12-4 and TRBJ2-1, with a weak D call TRBD2 (6 bases). The CDR3 has 14 residues. With 7 bases removed from V and 12 bases from J, the gap between germline ends came to 22 bases.